This T cell receptor beta chain is drawn from a study of PD-1 and CTLA-4 blockade in melanoma. The CDR3 totals 18 residues. Germline CDR1 is LNHDA and CDR2 is SQIVND (reference sequence). V was clipped by 5 bases and J by 0 bases, with 17 bases between them. Some clones are missing from TCRdb's copy, which holds only in-frame ones; the method was immunoSEQ multiplex PCR. The top ten hold approximately 7.8% of the sample, which has about 21,000 clones, about 87% seen once. The clonotype originates from a human donor with melanoma. The chain carries TRBV19 and TRBJ2-6, with D possibly called TRBD1 or TRBD2 (5 bases each). The sample was CD8+ T cells from peripheral blood, taken before anti-PD-1 treatment. CDR3 coding DNA: TGTGCCAGTAGTCCTTACCGGGACCCAAGCTCTGGGGCCAACGTCCTGACTTTC. This sequence encodes CASSPYRDPSSGANVLTF.